These 24 T cell receptor beta chains were all obtained from the same sample, sequenced in a study. Each CDR3 protein gets one entry after TCRdb re-called the RT-PCR reads with MiXCR. Altogether almost 700,000 distinct CDR3 sequences are present, more than 13% being singletons, with the ten largest covering around 3.3%. Sequencing was done on a sample of memory CD4+ T cells from blood. These receptors originate from a female donor in good health, serving as a healthy control.

This clonotype was recorded a few times. The chain joins TRBV5-5 to TRBJ1-3; 7 nucleotides align to TRBD1. There are 14 residues in the CDR3. V trimming: 6 bases; J trimming: 2 bases; junction bases outside the gene matches: 5. Germline assignment: CDR1 SGHKS and CDR2 YYEKEE (reference sequence). The CDR3 loop reads CASNIGTAGNTIYF. The DNA for the CDR3 is TGTGCCAGCAACATCGGGACAGCTGGAAACACCATATATTTT.

This clonotype was counted ten times or more. The chain couples TRBV20-1 to TRBJ2-7; possible D gene TRBD1, 6 bases. Looked up from germline, CDR1 is DFQATT and CDR2 is SNEGSKA (reference sequence). The V end lost 5 bases, the J end lost 3 bases, and 17 bases lay between the germline ends. The CDR3 contains 14 residues. The CDR3 sequence is CSAHREVADYEQYF. As DNA, the CDR3 is TGCAGTGCTCACAGGGAAGTGGCTGACTACGAGCAGTACTTC.

CDR3 DNA: TGTGCCACCAGCAGAGGAGTAGGGACGGGCTATGGCTACACCTTC. It translates to CATSRGVGTGYGYTF. V is TRBV15 and J is TRBJ1-2; a weak D match, TRBD1 (5 bases). This CDR3 spans 15 amino acids. The V gene's germline CDR1 is LNHNV and CDR2 YYDKDF (reference sequence). V dropped 1 base and J dropped 4 bases, with 13 bases sitting between them.

The chain carries TRBV25-1 and TRBJ2-5; TRBD2 might be the D (6 bases). The CDR3 is made up of 14 amino acids. V was cut by 1 base and J by 7 bases, with 13 bases left in between. Germline V gene sequence: CDR1 MGHDK, CDR2 SYGVNS. DNA of the CDR3: TGTGCCAGCAGTGAATCATGGCGGGGCGGGACCCAGTACTTC. Amino acids: CASSESWRGGTQYF.

This clonotype occurred many times. The V and J genes are TRBV20-1 and TRBJ1-6, with D uncertain. CDR3 length equals 12 residues. CDR1 DFQATT and CDR2 SNEGSKA come from the germline V gene (reference sequence). V was clipped by 5 bases and J by 14 bases, with 16 bases between them. CDR3: CSADQDGLSLHF. The CDR3 region has the DNA TGCAGTGCTGACCAGGACGGTTTATCCCTCCACTTT.

This clonotype was seen only once. This chain links TRBV20-1 with TRBJ2-5, with D perhaps matching TRBD2 (6 bases). Trimming left V 8 bases short and J 1 base short, with 8 bases between. The CDR3 is 11 residues long. Germline-derived CDR1 and CDR2 are DFQATT and SNEGSKA (reference sequence). CDR3 in DNA: TGCAGTCTAGCGCCCCAAGAGACCCAGTACTTC. Amino acids: CSLAPQETQYF.

The sample holds a few counts of this clonotype. J is TRBJ1-2 and V is TRBV5-1; 7 bases fit TRBD1. There are 14 residues in the CDR3. V shed 2 bases, J shed 4 bases, and the junction held 5 bases outside the gene matches. Germline loops: CDR1 SGHRS, CDR2 YFSETQ. The CDR3 DNA is TGCGCCAGCAGCTTAGGACAGGAACTCTATGGCTACACCTTC. The encoded protein is CASSLGQELYGYTF.

This clonotype has at least ten counts. This chain connects TRBV20-1 to TRBJ1-5; D possibly corresponds to TRBD1 (5 bases). V lost 0 bases and J 5 bases, leaving 14 bases between the germline ends. This CDR3 is built from 15 residues. Germline V gene lookup returns CDR1 DFQATT and CDR2 SNEGSKA (reference sequence). The CDR3 region is CSARDVLTEDQPQHF. CDR3 bases: TGCAGTGCTAGAGATGTTTTGACAGAAGATCAGCCCCAGCATTTT.

A single count supports this clonotype. The chain joins TRBV2 to TRBJ2-2; TRBD1 might be the D (6 bases). The CDR3 spans 15 residues. Germline assignment: CDR1 SNHLY and CDR2 FYNNEI. Trimming left V 9 bases short and J 4 bases short, with 18 bases between. The CDR3 region has the DNA TGTGCCAGGTCTCCCCGGGACACTTTCACCGGGGAGCTGTTTTTT. Amino acid sequence: CARSPRDTFTGELFF.

This clonotype was detected a few times. The chain is built from TRBV12-3 or TRBV12-4 and TRBJ1-5; D possibly corresponds to TRBD1 (5 bases). There are 13 residues in the CDR3. V lost 6 bases and J lost 7, with 13 bases in between. CDR3 protein: CASRSQGDQPQHF. The DNA for the CDR3 is TGTGCCAGCAGATCCCAGGGAGACCAGCCCCAGCATTTT.

At least ten counts were recorded for this clonotype. The V call is TRBV20-1, the J call TRBJ2-5; D unresolved. Germline-derived CDR1 and CDR2 are DFQATT and SNEGSKA (reference sequence). Trimming removed 0 bases at V and 0 bases at J, with 8 bases between. The CDR3 sequence is 14 residues long. The CDR3 is CSARDPRYQETQYF. For the CDR3, the DNA is TGCAGTGCTAGAGATCCCCGCTACCAAGAGACCCAGTACTTC.

This clonotype was seen ten or more times. The chain recombines TRBV4-2 with TRBJ1-4; 10 bases fit TRBD1. The V segment lost 3 bases and the J segment 7 bases; nucleotides outside the gene matches: 5. Looked up from germline, CDR1 is LGHNA and CDR2 is YNFKEQ. The CDR3 contains 15 residues. The CDR3 bases are TGTGCCAGCAGCCAGGAAGGACAGGGGGTTGAAAAACTGTTTTTT. This gives the protein CASSQEGQGVEKLFF.

This clonotype was recorded many times. The chain carries TRBV9 and TRBJ2-1, with TRBD2 matching 13 bases. The CDR3 covers 15 residues. CDR1 is SGDLS and CDR2 is YYNGEE in the germline V gene. V lost 3 bases to trimming and J lost 8 bases; unmatched junction nucleotides: 5. The chain's CDR3 is CASSATSGRVDEQFF. For the CDR3, the DNA is TGTGCCAGCAGCGCTACTAGCGGGAGGGTCGATGAGCAGTTCTTC.

The chain joins TRBV4-2 to TRBJ1-1; 9 bases align to TRBD1. Germline assignment: CDR1 LGHNA and CDR2 YNFKEQ. This CDR3 is built from 15 residues. V dropped 3 bases and J dropped 4; count of bases not matched to a gene: 6. In nucleotides, the CDR3 is TGTGCCAGCAGCCACCGACAGGGGGAGGGCACTGAAGCTTTCTTT. As protein: CASSHRQGEGTEAFF.

This clonotype was seen more than once but under ten times. The chain joins TRBV7-9 to TRBJ1-5, with D perhaps TRBD1 (5 bases). Germline V gene lookup returns CDR1 SEHNR and CDR2 FQNEAQ (reference sequence). Trimming shortened V by 5 bases and J by 0 bases, and 11 bases separated the two germline ends. This CDR3 spans 15 amino acids. The CDR3: CASSPGGLSNQPQHF. The CDR3 DNA follows: TGTGCCAGCAGCCCGGGGGGTCTTAGCAATCAGCCCCAGCATTTT.

The table lists this clonotype with many counts. This chain joins TRBV7-2 and TRBJ1-2; unclear D gene. Trimming stripped 1 base from V and 8 bases from J, with 11 bases between. This CDR3 spans 13 amino acids. Per germline, CDR1 SGHTA and CDR2 FQGNSA. The CDR3 DNA reads as TGTGCCAGCAGCTTAGTAGGGTCGTGGGGCTACACCTTC. This translates into CASSLVGSWGYTF.

The chain has TRBV20-1 and TRBJ2-7; TRBD2 might be the D (6 bases). Per germline, CDR1 DFQATT and CDR2 SNEGSKA (reference sequence). The CDR3 has 14 amino acids. V dropped 5 bases and J dropped 4 bases, with 18 bases sitting between them. CDR3 sequence (DNA): TGCAGTGCTCAGAGGGGAACGGCGGGGTACGAGCAGTACTTC. Translation gives CSAQRGTAGYEQYF.

CDR3 sequence reads: CASSQGSDIQYF. DNA for the CDR3: TGTGCCAGCTCCCAAGGATCCGACATTCAGTACTTC. The V call is TRBV18, the J call TRBJ2-4, with D uncertain. The CDR3 has 12 amino acids. Germline CDR1 KGHSH, CDR2 LQKENI. The germline V and J ends were trimmed by 6 bases and 8 bases, with 11 bases remaining between them.

The chain uses TRBV20-1 and TRBJ2-2; D tentatively fits TRBD1 or TRBD2 (5 bases each). CDR1 DFQATT and CDR2 SNEGSKA come from the germline V gene (reference sequence). V was trimmed by 6 bases and J by 9 bases, leaving 14 bases between them. The CDR3 is 12 amino acids. The CDR3 region is CSAQPGPRELFF. CDR3 nucleotide sequence: TGCAGTGCCCAACCGGGGCCCCGGGAGCTGTTTTTT.

This clonotype has ten or more counts. This chain connects TRBV29-1 to TRBJ2-3; no reliable D call. V was cut by 5 bases and J by 5 bases, with 11 bases left in between. The germline CDR1 and CDR2 sequences are SQVTM and ANQGSEA. The CDR3 consists of 12 residues. CDR3 DNA: TGCAGCGTTCTGGAGTATGGAGATACGCAGTATTTT. Residues: CSVLEYGDTQYF.

This clonotype was counted between two and nine times. The chain joins TRBV20-1 to TRBJ2-7; D might be TRBD2 (6 bases). Germline assignment: CDR1 DFQATT and CDR2 SNEGSKA (reference sequence). The CDR3 totals 14 residues. The V gene lost 3 bases and the J gene lost 6 bases, with 18 bases spanning the gap. The CDR3 DNA reads TGCAGTGCTAGTTCAGGTCAACCGGGGGTCGAGCAGTACTTC. It codes for CSASSGQPGVEQYF.

This clonotype was counted many times. This chain joins TRBV20-1 and TRBJ2-7, with D unresolved. Germline values: CDR1 DFQATT, CDR2 SNEGSKA (reference sequence). Trimming cost V 1 base and J 4 bases, with 11 bases left between them. This CDR3 region has 13 residues. CDR3: CSARGTLGYEQYF. In DNA, the CDR3 is TGCAGTGCTAGAGGGACCCTGGGGTACGAGCAGTACTTC.

This chain uses TRBV2 with TRBJ2-5; 10 bases match TRBD2. Germline CDR1 SNHLY, CDR2 FYNNEI. The CDR3 is made up of 16 amino acids. Trimming took 3 bases from V and 3 from J; bases not matched to a gene: 7. Written as DNA, the CDR3 is TGTGCCAGCAGTGAGCGTAGCGGGGGGACTAAAGAGACCCAGTACTTC. This gives the protein CASSERSGGTKETQYF.

In its sample, this clonotype was seen a few times. The chain couples TRBV6-6 to TRBJ1-4; 10 bases are a match to TRBD1. This CDR3 has 14 residues. In germline, CDR1 is MNHNY, CDR2 SVGAGI (reference sequence). V lost 4 bases and J lost 7; bases outside the gene matches: 3. The CDR3, as DNA: TGTGCCAGCAGTTGGACAGGGGGGGCTGAAAAACTGTTTTTT. This gives the protein CASSWTGGAEKLFF.